The rows below give T cell receptor beta chains drawn from one sample of a study of graft-versus-host responses after intestinal transplantation. Here immunoSEQ multiplex PCR was the method, and the copy in TCRdb shows in-frame clones only, minus some. The table shows 95,000 to 110,000 clones, with less than 90% occurring only once. Their antigens are not known. The sequenced sample was unstimulated CD4+ T cells sorted from spleen or lymph node cells, obtained before intestinal transplant. The origin of the receptors is a human donor who received an intestinal transplant. The CDR3 runs from the conserved cysteine through the conserved F or W. A D gene is named only where the DNA matches it firmly. Size tells how often a clone was seen (once, few, many) or the class of an expanded clone, and some rows leave it out.

TRBJ2-7 - - TRBV4-1 CASSHPGTSSYEQYF TGCGCCAGCAGCCACCCCGGGACTTCCTCCTACGAGCAGTACTTC
TRBJ1-1 TRBD1 once TRBV5-1 CASNIGTGTNTEAFF TGCGCCAGCAATATTGGGACAGGGACTAACACTGAAGCTTTCTTT
TRBJ2-3 - - TRBV10-3 CAAMAGLTDTQYF TGTGCCGCCATGGCGGGGCTCACAGATACGCAGTATTTT
TRBJ2-7 - - TRBV11-2 CASREGGRDEQYF TGTGCCAGCCGCGAAGGGGGAAGAGATGAGCAGTACTTC
TRBJ2-5 - - TRBV5-4 CASSAPGRETQYF TGTGCCAGCAGCGCCCCGGGGAGGGAGACCCAGTACTTC
TRBJ1-4 - - TRBV6-5 CASSPRQANEKLFF TGTGCCAGCAGTCCCCGACAGGCTAATGAAAAACTGTTTTTT
TRBJ2-1 TRBD2 - TRBV9 CASSDQPTSGRQQFF TGTGCCAGCAGCGACCAGCCCACTAGCGGTCGTCAGCAGTTCTTC
TRBJ2-1 TRBD2 - TRBV5-1 CASSPLAGAPNEQFF TGCGCCAGCAGCCCTTTAGCGGGAGCGCCCAATGAGCAGTTCTTC
TRBJ2-7 - - TRBV9 CASSPKAASYEQYF TGTGCCAGCAGCCCTAAGGCAGCGTCCTACGAGCAGTACTTC
TRBJ1-1 - - TRBV7-9 CASSSRREAFF TGTGCCAGCAGCTCTCGAAGGGAAGCTTTCTTT
TRBJ2-7 TRBD1 - TRBV6-1 CASSELLRGHSEQYF TGTGCCAGCAGTGAACTCCTCAGGGGGCACTCCGAGCAGTACTTC
TRBJ1-1 - - TRBV29-1 CSLIQVMNTEAFF TGCAGCCTGATACAGGTGATGAACACTGAAGCTTTCTTT
TRBJ2-3 - - TRBV7-6 CASSSSDTQYF TGTGCCAGCAGTTCATCGGATACGCAGTATTTT
TRBJ2-1 - - TRBV9 CASSVEVANNEQFF TGTGCCAGCAGCGTAGAGGTAGCCAACAATGAGCAGTTCTTC
TRBJ2-5 - - TRBV7-9 CASSLARGGIETQYF TGTGCCAGCAGCTTAGCCAGGGGAGGGATAGAGACCCAGTACTTC
TRBJ2-5 TRBD2 - TRBV9 CASSVGLAGRQETQYF TGTGCCAGCAGCGTAGGGCTAGCGGGCAGACAAGAGACCCAGTACTTC
TRBJ1-2 - - TRBV5-1 CASSLTSAGVDGYTF TGCGCCAGCAGCTTGACCTCGGCAGGGGTCGATGGCTACACCTTC
TRBJ1-4 - - TRBV29-1 CSVGLSEKLFF TGCAGCGTCGGGCTAAGTGAAAAACTGTTTTTT
TRBJ2-7 - - TRBV5-4 CASSLYGAPEQYF TGTGCCAGCAGCTTGTACGGGGCGCCAGAGCAGTACTTC